In its sample, the clone carrying this TCR beta chain was seen once. The record originates from a study of blood T cell repertoires in COVID-19. People in the exposed group encountered a COVID-19 case within 2 weeks before entering the study. TCRdb's table, derived via immunoSEQ multiplex PCR, lists solely in-frame clones and lacks some. The data contain around 170,000 clones, around 80% of them seen just once; the ten biggest clones take up approximately 14%. This TCR came from a man aged 55 to 70 who had been exposed to COVID-19. Sequenced: PBMCs or T cells enriched from blood (not recorded which).

The CDR3 coding sequence is TGTGCCTGGACCCCGGACATCCACGAGCAGTACTTC. Amino acids: CAWTPDIHEQYF. The chain links TRBV30 to TRBJ2-7; a weak D match, TRBD1 (5 bases). Deletions cut 4 bases from V and 5 bases from J, with 12 bases between. The CDR3 runs 12 residues. Germline CDR1 is GTSNPN and CDR2 is SVGIG (reference sequence). Full variable domain (remainder filled in from reference TRBV30 and TRBJ2-7): SQTIHQWPATLVQPVGSPLSLECTVEGTSNPNLYWYRQAAGRGLQLLFYSVGIGQISSEVPQNLSASRPQDRQFILSSKKLLLSDSGFYLCAWTPDIHEQYFGPGTRLTVT.